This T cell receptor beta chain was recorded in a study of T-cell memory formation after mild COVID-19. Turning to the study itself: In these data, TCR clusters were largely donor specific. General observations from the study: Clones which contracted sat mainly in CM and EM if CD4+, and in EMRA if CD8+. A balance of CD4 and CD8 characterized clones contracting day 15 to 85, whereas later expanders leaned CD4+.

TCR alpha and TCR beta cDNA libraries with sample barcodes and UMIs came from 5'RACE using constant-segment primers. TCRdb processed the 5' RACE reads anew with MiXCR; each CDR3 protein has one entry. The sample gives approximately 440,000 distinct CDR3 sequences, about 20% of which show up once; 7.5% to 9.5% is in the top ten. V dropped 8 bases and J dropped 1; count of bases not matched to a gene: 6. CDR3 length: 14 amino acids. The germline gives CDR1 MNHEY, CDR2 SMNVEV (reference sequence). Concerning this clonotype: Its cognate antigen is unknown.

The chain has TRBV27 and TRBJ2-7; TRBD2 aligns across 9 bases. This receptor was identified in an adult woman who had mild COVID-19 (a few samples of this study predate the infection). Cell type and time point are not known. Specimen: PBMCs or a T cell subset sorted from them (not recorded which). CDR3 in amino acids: CASGRTSVSYEQYF. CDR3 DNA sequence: TGTGCCAGCGGAAGGACTAGCGTTTCCTACGAGCAGTACTTC.